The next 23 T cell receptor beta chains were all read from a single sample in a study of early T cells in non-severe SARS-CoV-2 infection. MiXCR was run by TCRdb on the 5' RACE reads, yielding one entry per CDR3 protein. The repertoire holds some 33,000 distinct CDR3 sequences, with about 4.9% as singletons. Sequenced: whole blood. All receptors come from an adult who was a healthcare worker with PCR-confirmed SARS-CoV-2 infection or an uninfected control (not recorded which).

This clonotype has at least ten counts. This CDR3 is CAISEPPGIYGNQPQHF. CDR3 bases: TGTGCCATCAGTGAGCCCCCAGGGATATATGGCAATCAGCCCCAGCATTTT. The chain combines TRBV10-3 with TRBJ1-5; D is possibly TRBD1 (5 bases). V lost 2 bases to trimming and J lost 2 bases, with 16 bases between them. From germline, CDR1 is ENHRY and CDR2 SYGVKD. The CDR3 is 17 residues long.

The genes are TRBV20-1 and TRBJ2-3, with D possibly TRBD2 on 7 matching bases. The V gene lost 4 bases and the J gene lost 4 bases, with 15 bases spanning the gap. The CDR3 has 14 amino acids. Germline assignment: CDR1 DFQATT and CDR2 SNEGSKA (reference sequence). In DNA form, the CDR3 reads TGCAGTGCTACAGTAGGGGGGGCGGCAGATACGCAGTATTTT. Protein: CSATVGGAADTQYF.

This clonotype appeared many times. CDR3 amino acids: CASSLVDVLANYGYTF. The CDR3 DNA sequence: TGTGCCAGCAGCTTAGTAGACGTCTTAGCTAACTATGGCTACACCTTC. J is TRBJ1-2 and V is TRBV7-8, with no clear D. CDR3 length: 16 amino acids. Trimming took 1 base from V and 0 from J, leaving 12 bases between them. The V gene's germline CDR1 is SGHVS and CDR2 FQNEAQ.

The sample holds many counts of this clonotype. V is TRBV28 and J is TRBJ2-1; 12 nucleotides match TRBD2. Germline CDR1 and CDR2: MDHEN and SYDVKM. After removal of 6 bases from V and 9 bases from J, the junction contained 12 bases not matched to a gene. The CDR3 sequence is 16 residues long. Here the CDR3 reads CASRPGLAGGQSEQFF. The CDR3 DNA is TGTGCCAGCAGGCCCGGCCTAGCGGGGGGGCAGAGTGAGCAGTTCTTC.

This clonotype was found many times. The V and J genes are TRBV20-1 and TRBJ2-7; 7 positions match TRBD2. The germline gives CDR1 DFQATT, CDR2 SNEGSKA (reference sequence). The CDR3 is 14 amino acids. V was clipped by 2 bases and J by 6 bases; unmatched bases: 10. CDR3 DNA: TGCAGTGCTAGACCTCCGGGGGGTTCAGGCGAGCAGTACTTC. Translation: CSARPPGGSGEQYF.

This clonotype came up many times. The DNA for the CDR3 is TGTGCCAGCAGCCGCGACAGGGATTCACCCCTCCACTTT. Translated, it gives CASSRDRDSPLHF. The rearrangement links TRBV7-3 to TRBJ1-6; 7 bases agree with TRBD1. Trimming at V came to 5 bases and at J to 8 bases, leaving 3 bases not matched to a gene. Germline V CDR1 and CDR2: SGHTA, FQGTGA. This CDR3 is built from 13 residues.

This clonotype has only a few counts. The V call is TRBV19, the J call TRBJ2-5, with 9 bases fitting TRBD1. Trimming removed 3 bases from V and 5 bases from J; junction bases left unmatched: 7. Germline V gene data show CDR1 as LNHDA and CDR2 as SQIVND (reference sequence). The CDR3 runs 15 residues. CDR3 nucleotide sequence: TGTGCCAGTAGTATTCGGGGGACAGGGTATGAGACCCAGTACTTC. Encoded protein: CASSIRGTGYETQYF.

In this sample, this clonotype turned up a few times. The CDR3 loop is CASNGQLDQPQHF. In nucleotides, the CDR3 is TGTGCCAGCAACGGACAGTTGGATCAGCCCCAGCATTTT. The chain recombines TRBV2 with TRBJ1-5; D is perhaps TRBD1 (6 bases). The CDR3 runs 13 residues. The germline V gene encodes CDR1 SNHLY and CDR2 FYNNEI. Trimming pared 7 bases from V and 5 bases from J, leaving 12 bases between.

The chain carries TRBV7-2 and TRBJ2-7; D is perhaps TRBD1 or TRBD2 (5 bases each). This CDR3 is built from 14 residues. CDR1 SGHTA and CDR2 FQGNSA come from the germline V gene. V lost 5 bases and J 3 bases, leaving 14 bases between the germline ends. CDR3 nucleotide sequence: TGTGCCAGCAGCGTCGGGGCGGTGGGCTACGAGCAGTACTTC. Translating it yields CASSVGAVGYEQYF.

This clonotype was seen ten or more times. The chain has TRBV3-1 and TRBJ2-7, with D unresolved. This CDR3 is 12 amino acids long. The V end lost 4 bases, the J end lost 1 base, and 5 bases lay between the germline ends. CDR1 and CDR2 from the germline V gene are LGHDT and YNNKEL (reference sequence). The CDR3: CASSLRSYEQYF. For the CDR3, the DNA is TGTGCCAGCAGCCTAAGGTCCTACGAGCAGTACTTC.

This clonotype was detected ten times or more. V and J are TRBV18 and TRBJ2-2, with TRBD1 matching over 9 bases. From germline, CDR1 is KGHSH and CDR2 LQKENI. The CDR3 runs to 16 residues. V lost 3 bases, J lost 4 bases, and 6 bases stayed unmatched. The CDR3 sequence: CASSPRQGEATGELFF. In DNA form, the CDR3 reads TGTGCCAGCTCACCTCGACAGGGGGAGGCCACCGGGGAGCTGTTTTTT.

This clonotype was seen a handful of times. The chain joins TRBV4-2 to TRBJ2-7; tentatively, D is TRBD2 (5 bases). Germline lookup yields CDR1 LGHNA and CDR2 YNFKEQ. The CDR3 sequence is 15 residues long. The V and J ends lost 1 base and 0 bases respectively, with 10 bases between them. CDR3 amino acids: CASSQVTGISYEQYF. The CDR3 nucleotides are TGTGCCAGCAGCCAAGTGACCGGGATCTCCTACGAGCAGTACTTC.

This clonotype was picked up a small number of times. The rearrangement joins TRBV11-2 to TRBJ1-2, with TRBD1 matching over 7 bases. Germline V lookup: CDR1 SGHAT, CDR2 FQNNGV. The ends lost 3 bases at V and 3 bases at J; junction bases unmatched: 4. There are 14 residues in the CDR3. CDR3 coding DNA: TGTGCCAGCAGCTTGGAGGGGGCATACTATGGCTACACCTTC. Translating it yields CASSLEGAYYGYTF.

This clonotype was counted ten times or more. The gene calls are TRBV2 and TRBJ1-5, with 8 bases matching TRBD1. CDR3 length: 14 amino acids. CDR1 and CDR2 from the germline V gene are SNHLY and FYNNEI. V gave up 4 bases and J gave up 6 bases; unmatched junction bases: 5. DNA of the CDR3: TGTGCCAGCAGTGGGACAGGGTCGAGTCAGCCCCAGCATTTT. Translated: CASSGTGSSQPQHF.

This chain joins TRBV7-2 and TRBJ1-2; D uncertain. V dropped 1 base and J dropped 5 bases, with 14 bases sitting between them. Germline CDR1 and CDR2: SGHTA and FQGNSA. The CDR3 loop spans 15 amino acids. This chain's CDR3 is CASSLVRDLLYGYTF. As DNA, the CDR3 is TGTGCCAGCAGCTTAGTGAGGGATCTACTATATGGCTACACCTTC.

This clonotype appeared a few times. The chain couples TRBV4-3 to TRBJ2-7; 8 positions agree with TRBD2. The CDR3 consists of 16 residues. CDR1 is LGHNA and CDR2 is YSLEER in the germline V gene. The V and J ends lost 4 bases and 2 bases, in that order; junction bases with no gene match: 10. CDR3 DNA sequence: TGCGCCAGCAGCCCTTCTCCTCCGGGGGGGGCCTACGAGCAGTACTTC. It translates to CASSPSPPGGAYEQYF.

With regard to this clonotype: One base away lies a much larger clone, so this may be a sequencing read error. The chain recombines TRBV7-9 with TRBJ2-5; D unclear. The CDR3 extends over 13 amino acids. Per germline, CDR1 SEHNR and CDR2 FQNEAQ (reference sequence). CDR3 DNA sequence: TGTGCCAGCAGCTTAGACGTCCCAGAGACCCAGCACTTC. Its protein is CASSLDVPETQHF.

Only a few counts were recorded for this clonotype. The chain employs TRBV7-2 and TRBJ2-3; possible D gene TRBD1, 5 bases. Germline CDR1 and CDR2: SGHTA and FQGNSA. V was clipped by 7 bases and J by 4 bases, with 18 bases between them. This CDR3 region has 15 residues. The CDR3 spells CASNPGFLRPDTQYF. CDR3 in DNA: TGTGCCAGCAACCCAGGGTTCCTCCGCCCAGATACGCAGTATTTT.

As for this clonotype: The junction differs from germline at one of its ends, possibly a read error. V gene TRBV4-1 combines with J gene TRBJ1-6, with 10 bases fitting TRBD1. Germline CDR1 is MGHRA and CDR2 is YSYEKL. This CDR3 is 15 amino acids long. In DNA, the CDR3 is TGCGCCAGCAGCCAAGGAGGGACAGGGGATTCACCCCTCCATTTT. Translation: CASSQGGTGDSPLHF.

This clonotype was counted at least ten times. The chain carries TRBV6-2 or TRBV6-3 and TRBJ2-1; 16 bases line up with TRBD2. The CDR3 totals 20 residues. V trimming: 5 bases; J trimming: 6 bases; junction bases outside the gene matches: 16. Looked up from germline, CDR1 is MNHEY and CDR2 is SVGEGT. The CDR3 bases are TGTGCCAGCAGTGGGACAGCGGGACTAGCGGGGGGGCCCTGGGCCAATGAGCAGTTCTTC. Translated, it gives CASSGTAGLAGGPWANEQFF.

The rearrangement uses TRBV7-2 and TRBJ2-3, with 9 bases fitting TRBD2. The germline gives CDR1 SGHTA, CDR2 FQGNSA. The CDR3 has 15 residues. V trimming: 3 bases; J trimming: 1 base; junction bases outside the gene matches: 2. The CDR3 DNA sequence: TGTGCCAGCAGCTTTTCTAGCGGGGGCACAGATACGCAGTATTTT. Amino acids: CASSFSSGGTDTQYF.

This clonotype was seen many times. DNA for the CDR3: TGTGCCAGCAGCTTAGCCCCCGGGGGGGAGCAGTACTTC. Translation gives CASSLAPGGEQYF. J is TRBJ2-7 and V is TRBV7-2; 7 bases agree with TRBD2. Germline V gene lookup returns CDR1 SGHTA and CDR2 FQGNSA. The CDR3 loop spans 13 amino acids. Germline trimming cut 0 bases from V and 7 bases from J; bases unmatched to any gene: 3.

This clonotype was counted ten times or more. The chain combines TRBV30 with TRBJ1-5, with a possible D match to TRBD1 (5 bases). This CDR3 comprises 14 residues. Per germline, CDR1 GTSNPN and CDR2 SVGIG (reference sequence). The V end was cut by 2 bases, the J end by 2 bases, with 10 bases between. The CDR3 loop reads CAWSRQIGNQPQHF. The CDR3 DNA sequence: TGTGCCTGGAGTCGACAGATAGGCAATCAGCCCCAGCATTTT.